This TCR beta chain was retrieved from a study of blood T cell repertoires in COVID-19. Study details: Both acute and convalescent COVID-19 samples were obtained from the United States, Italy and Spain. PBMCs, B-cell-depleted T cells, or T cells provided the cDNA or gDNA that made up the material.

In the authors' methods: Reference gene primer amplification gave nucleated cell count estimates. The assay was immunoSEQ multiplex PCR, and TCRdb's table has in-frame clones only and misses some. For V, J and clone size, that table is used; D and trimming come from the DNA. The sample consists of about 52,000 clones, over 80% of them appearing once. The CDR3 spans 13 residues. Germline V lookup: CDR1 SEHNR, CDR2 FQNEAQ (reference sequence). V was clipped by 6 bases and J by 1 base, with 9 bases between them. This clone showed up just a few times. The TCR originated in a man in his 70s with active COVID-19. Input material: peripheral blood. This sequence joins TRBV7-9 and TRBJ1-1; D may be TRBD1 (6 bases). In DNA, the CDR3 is TGTGCCAGCAGTCTACAGGGGAACACTGAAGCTTTCTTT. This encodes CASSLQGNTEAFF. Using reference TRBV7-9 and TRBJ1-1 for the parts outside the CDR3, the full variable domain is DTGVSQNPRHKITKRGQNVTFRCDPISEHNRLYWYRQTLGQGPEFLTYFQNEAQLEKSRLLSDRFSAERPKGSFSTLEIQRTEQGDSAMYLCASSLQGNTEAFFGQGTRLTVV.